This T cell receptor beta chain was recorded in a study of OX40 agonist ivuxolimab in advanced cancers. Overall study findings and caveats: Part of the nonresponder group also had normalized T-cell clonal expansion that was low. The study found among the lowest clonal expansion in partial responders at 0.1-3.0 mg/kg.

A word on this clone: Its antigen remains unknown.

Generated by immunoSEQ multiplex PCR, the TCRdb table keeps only in-frame clones and is missing some. Counted here are roughly 42,000 clones, 92% occurring once; the ten biggest clones make up approximately 16%. The TCR comes from an adult with an advanced solid tumor such as melanoma, head and neck, liver or kidney cancer. Here the sequenced sample was CD4+ or CD8+ T cells sorted from blood, taken in a trial of the OX40 agonist ivuxolimab.

The CDR3 bases are TGTGCCAGCAGCGTGGGACTAGCGGGAGGACATGGTGAGCAGTTCTTC. Amino acid sequence: CASSVGLAGGHGEQFF. The chain has TRBV9 and TRBJ2-1, with 15 bases aligning to TRBD2. V lost 2 bases, J lost 9 bases, and 6 bases stayed unmatched. Germline V gives CDR1 SGDLS, CDR2 YYNGEE. This CDR3 is built from 16 residues.